Each of the 24 T cell receptor beta chains below was sequenced from the same sample in a study of T cells in Graves' hyperthyroidism and ophthalmopathy. Amplified TCR beta CDR3 regions derived from RNA transcripts. Carried out on the TCR CDR3, a first-round RT-PCR used the HTBI primer set. MiXCR was run by TCRdb on the multiplex PCR reads, yielding one entry per CDR3 protein. Of 140,000 or so distinct CDR3 sequences listed, roughly a fifth are singletons. Sequencing was done on a sample of blood. These receptors were taken from a woman aged 45-65 years with Graves' hyperthyroidism that later progressed to Graves' ophthalmopathy.

This clonotype came up many times. The rearrangement uses TRBV2 and TRBJ1-2; D unresolved. V was pared by 6 bases and J by 7 bases, with 15 bases between. Germline V gene lookup returns CDR1 SNHLY and CDR2 FYNNEI. The CDR3 length is 13 residues. This CDR3 is CASRGSLGSGYTF. The CDR3 DNA reads TGTGCCAGCAGGGGAAGTCTCGGGTCTGGCTACACCTTC.

This clonotype was seen many times. The V call is TRBV28, the J call TRBJ2-7, with 10 bases lining up with TRBD2. The CDR3 loop spans 17 amino acids. V lost 5 bases to trimming and J lost 0 bases; unmatched junction nucleotides: 10. The germline V gene encodes CDR1 MDHEN and CDR2 SYDVKM. CDR3 sequence: CASSSGRALHGSYEQYF. The CDR3 nucleotides read TGTGCCAGCAGTAGCGGGAGGGCCCTCCATGGCTCCTACGAGCAGTACTTC.

There are many counts of this clonotype. This chain uses TRBV3-1 with TRBJ2-7; 12 bases fit TRBD2. CDR1 and CDR2 from the germline V gene are LGHDT and YNNKEL (reference sequence). V shed 4 bases, J shed 4 bases, and the junction held 2 bases outside the gene matches. This CDR3 comprises 14 residues. CDR3 sequence: CASSRLAGVYEQYF. DNA for the CDR3: TGTGCCAGCAGCCGACTAGCGGGAGTTTACGAGCAGTACTTC.

This clonotype has only a few counts. The genes are TRBV19 and TRBJ1-5, with TRBD1 matching 7 bases. The CDR3 runs 17 residues. V lost 1 base, J lost 1 base, and 7 bases stayed unmatched. The germline gives CDR1 LNHDA, CDR2 SQIVND (reference sequence). CDR3 DNA: TGTGCCAGTAGTATAGCCAATAACAGGGGCAGCAATCAGCCCCAGCATTTT. Its protein is CASSIANNRGSNQPQHF.

This clonotype occurred a few times. The chain carries TRBV18 and TRBJ1-1; TRBD1 aligns across 7 bases. Trimming removed 4 bases from V and 2 bases from J; junction bases left unmatched: 7. The CDR3 has 15 residues. CDR1 KGHSH and CDR2 LQKENI come from the germline V gene. The CDR3 protein is CASSLSDRSNTEAFF. In nucleotides, the CDR3 is TGTGCCAGCTCACTGTCGGACAGGTCCAACACTGAAGCTTTCTTT.

This clonotype has a count of ten or more. The chain is built from TRBV5-1 and TRBJ1-6, with D perhaps matching TRBD1 (5 bases). The germline V and J ends were trimmed by 2 bases and 8 bases, with 23 bases remaining between them. The CDR3 has 18 residues. CDR1 and CDR2 (germline): SGHRS, YFSETQ. The CDR3 bases are TGCGCCAGCAGCTTCGTGATTACAGGAATCTCAGCCGATTCACCCCTCCACTTT. Its protein is CASSFVITGISADSPLHF.

The chain couples TRBV7-8 to TRBJ2-7, with 8 bases matching TRBD2. This CDR3 contains 14 residues. The V segment lost 1 base and the J segment 5 bases; nucleotides outside the gene matches: 4. Looked up from germline, CDR1 is SGHVS and CDR2 is FQNEAQ. The CDR3 spells CASSLEGTSDEQYF. CDR3 nucleotides: TGTGCCAGCAGCTTAGAGGGGACTAGTGACGAGCAGTACTTC. Using reference TRBV7-8 and TRBJ2-7 for the parts outside the CDR3, the full variable domain is GAGVSQSPRYKVAKRGQDVALRCDPISGHVSLFWYQQALGQGPEFLTYFQNEAQLDKSGLPSDRFFAERPEGSVSTLKIQRTQQEDSAVYLCASSLEGTSDEQYFGPGTRLTVT.

This clonotype has ten or more counts. The V call is TRBV7-9, the J call TRBJ2-7; D is unclear. Germline V gene sequence: CDR1 SEHNR, CDR2 FQNEAQ (reference sequence). CDR3 length equals 14 residues. Deletions cut 2 bases from V and 2 bases from J, with 10 bases between. The CDR3 reads CASSLPRQPYEQYF. CDR3 nucleotide sequence: TGTGCCAGCAGCTTACCACGCCAACCCTACGAGCAGTACTTC.

The genes are TRBV4-1 and TRBJ1-4; TRBD1 might be the D (5 bases). V lost 8 bases and J lost 3, with 16 bases in between. In germline, CDR1 is MGHRA, CDR2 YSYEKL. The CDR3 loop spans 15 amino acids. The CDR3 bases are TGCGCCAGCTCGGTTGCTGGGGGGTCTAATGAAAAACTGTTTTTT. It codes for CASSVAGGSNEKLFF.

Turning to this clonotype: A much larger clone lies one base from this, so it may be a read error. The V and J genes are TRBV2 and TRBJ1-6; D ambiguous. Germline V CDR1 and CDR2: SNHLY, FYNNEI. There are 14 residues in the CDR3. The V end was cut by 8 bases, the J end by 8 bases, with 16 bases between. CDR3 residues: CASSSRAQDSPLHF. CDR3 nucleotide sequence: TGTGCCAGCTCAAGCCGCGCACAAGATTCACCCCTCCACTTT.

This clonotype was observed at least ten times. V and J are TRBV7-9 and TRBJ2-1; the D is unclear. Germline V gene lookup returns CDR1 SEHNR and CDR2 FQNEAQ (reference sequence). V was shortened by 1 base and J by 5 bases, with 12 bases between the two germline ends. CDR3 length: 15 residues. CDR3 nucleotides: TGTGCCAGCAGCTTAGGAGCAGTAGCCCACAATGAGCAGTTCTTC. It encodes CASSLGAVAHNEQFF. Full variable domain (missing parts from reference TRBV7-9 and TRBJ2-1): DTGVSQNPRHKITKRGQNVTFRCDPISEHNRLYWYRQTLGQGPEFLTYFQNEAQLEKSRLLSDRFSAERPKGSFSTLEIQRTEQGDSAMYLCASSLGAVAHNEQFFGPGTRLTVL.

This clonotype was seen at least ten times. J is TRBJ2-4 and V is TRBV30; 7 positions match TRBD1. V trimming: 2 bases; J trimming: 1 base; junction bases outside the gene matches: 2. This CDR3 has 14 amino acids. The germline gives CDR1 GTSNPN, CDR2 SVGIG (reference sequence). CDR3 amino acids: CAWSKTGAKNIQYF. The CDR3 nucleotides read TGTGCCTGGAGTAAGACAGGGGCCAAAAACATTCAGTACTTC. The complete variable domain, with remaining parts taken from reference TRBV30 and TRBJ2-4, reads SQTIHQWPATLVQPVGSPLSLECTVEGTSNPNLYWYRQAAGRGLQLLFYSVGIGQISSEVPQNLSASRPQDRQFILSSKKLLLSDSGFYLCAWSKTGAKNIQYFGAGTRLSVL.

This clonotype has at least ten counts. The CDR3 reads CASSRPGGYYEQYF. The CDR3 DNA follows: TGTGCCAGCAGCCGGCCAGGGGGATACTACGAGCAGTACTTC. V usage is TRBV4-2 and J usage is TRBJ2-7; 7 bases fit TRBD1. Germline CDR1 and CDR2: LGHNA and YNFKEQ. V shed 4 bases, J shed 3 bases, and the junction held 6 bases outside the gene matches. The CDR3 length is 14 residues.

This clonotype was counted at least ten times. The chain employs TRBV28 and TRBJ2-3; possibly TRBD1 for D (5 bases). The CDR3 sequence is 12 residues long. The V end was cut by 6 bases, the J end by 6 bases, with 10 bases between. Germline V CDR1 and CDR2: MDHEN, SYDVKM. The DNA for the CDR3 is TGTGCCAGCAGGCAGGGTCGGGATACGCAGTATTTT. Its protein is CASRQGRDTQYF.

This clonotype was seen at least ten times. V gene TRBV11-2 combines with J gene TRBJ2-7; D is unclear. Trimming cost V 3 bases and J 6 bases, with 9 bases left between them. Germline CDR1 SGHAT, CDR2 FQNNGV. The length of the CDR3 is 12 residues. Here the CDR3 reads CASSFGAAEQYF. The DNA for the CDR3 is TGTGCCAGCAGCTTCGGTGCGGCCGAGCAGTACTTC.

This clonotype was seen at least ten times. This chain connects TRBV30 to TRBJ2-1; 11 bases are shared with TRBD2. Germline V gene lookup returns CDR1 GTSNPN and CDR2 SVGIG (reference sequence). V lost 7 bases, J lost 2 bases, and 4 bases stayed unmatched. The CDR3 spans 14 residues. As DNA, the CDR3 is TGTGCCTTGAGACTAGCGGGAACCTACAATGAGCAGTTCTTC. Amino acids: CALRLAGTYNEQFF.

This clonotype occurred many times. The chain has TRBV7-2 and TRBJ1-6; weak D call: TRBD1 (5 bases). The CDR3 is 16 amino acids. V gave up 5 bases and J gave up 10 bases, with 21 bases separating them. Germline V CDR1 and CDR2: SGHTA, FQGNSA. The CDR3 spells CASSPRAGPGGSPLHF. CDR3 DNA sequence: TGTGCCAGCAGCCCCAGAGCGGGGCCCGGAGGATCACCCCTCCACTTT.

This clonotype came up many times. The gene calls are TRBV7-9 and TRBJ2-7; 12 bases are a match to TRBD1. The CDR3 length is 15 residues. CDR1 SEHNR and CDR2 FQNEAQ come from the germline V gene (reference sequence). With 5 bases clipped from V and 5 bases from J, the junction kept 7 bases outside the gene matches. The CDR3 DNA follows: TGTGCCAGCAGCCCCGGGACAGGGGGCGGACACGAGCAGTACTTC. It is translated as CASSPGTGGGHEQYF. Variable domain in full (rest from reference TRBV7-9 and TRBJ2-7): DTGVSQNPRHKITKRGQNVTFRCDPISEHNRLYWYRQTLGQGPEFLTYFQNEAQLEKSRLLSDRFSAERPKGSFSTLEIQRTEQGDSAMYLCASSPGTGGGHEQYFGPGTRLTVT.

The rearrangement uses TRBV2 and TRBJ2-3; 9 bases agree with TRBD2. This CDR3 spans 16 amino acids. The trim removed 8 bases at V and 3 bases at J, leaving 12 bases unmatched. Per the germline V gene, CDR1 is SNHLY and CDR2 is FYNNEI. This CDR3 is CASGTPSGMNTDTQYF. Here the CDR3 DNA reads TGTGCCAGCGGCACTCCTAGCGGGATGAATACAGATACGCAGTATTTT.

The chain couples TRBV20-1 to TRBJ2-3; 9 nucleotides agree with TRBD2. V shed 3 bases, J shed 5 bases, and the junction held 12 bases outside the gene matches. This CDR3 contains 16 residues. Per germline, CDR1 DFQATT and CDR2 SNEGSKA (reference sequence). The CDR3 here is CSASSMAGGPGDTQYF. Written as DNA, the CDR3 is TGCAGTGCTAGTTCTATGGCGGGAGGGCCGGGAGATACGCAGTATTTT.

The chain recombines TRBV5-1 with TRBJ2-1; D is undetermined. Trimming pared 0 bases from V and 10 bases from J, leaving 11 bases between. The germline V gene encodes CDR1 SGHRS and CDR2 YFSETQ. This CDR3 spans 13 amino acids. For the CDR3, the DNA is TGCGCCAGCAGCTTGGCCGTACTTAGCGAGCAGTTCTTC. It translates to CASSLAVLSEQFF.

The chain has TRBV7-8 and TRBJ1-4, with 7 bases that match TRBD1. The V gene's germline CDR1 is SGHVS and CDR2 FQNEAQ. V trimming: 4 bases; J trimming: 8 bases; junction bases outside the gene matches: 16. This CDR3 is 17 amino acids long. In nucleotides, the CDR3 is TGTGCCAGCAGCTCATCCCCCGACGGACAGGCGGTGGAAAAACTGTTTTTT. Its protein is CASSSSPDGQAVEKLFF. The whole variable domain, remainder taken from reference TRBV7-8 and TRBJ1-4, is GAGVSQSPRYKVAKRGQDVALRCDPISGHVSLFWYQQALGQGPEFLTYFQNEAQLDKSGLPSDRFFAERPEGSVSTLKIQRTQQEDSAVYLCASSSSPDGQAVEKLFFGSGTQLSVL.

This chain uses TRBV6-5 with TRBJ1-5; D not certain. The germline V gene has CDR1 MNHEY and CDR2 SVGAGI. Trimming stripped 2 bases from V and 5 bases from J, with 7 bases between. The CDR3 loop spans 13 amino acids. This chain's CDR3 is CASSYTRDQPQHF. The CDR3 DNA reads as TGTGCCAGCAGTTACACTCGGGATCAGCCCCAGCATTTT.

This clonotype appeared a few times. This chain joins TRBV6-2 or TRBV6-3 and TRBJ1-2, with TRBD1 as a possible D gene (5 bases). The CDR3 covers 15 residues. V gave up 4 bases and J gave up 8 bases, with 20 bases separating them. Germline-derived CDR1 and CDR2 are MNHEY and SVGEGT. The CDR3 sequence is CASSSRNPGLKGYTF. CDR3 DNA sequence: TGTGCCAGCAGTTCCCGTAATCCGGGACTCAAAGGCTACACCTTC.